This T cell receptor beta chain was retrieved from a study of T cells after yellow fever vaccination (dated by TCRdb to about 2019). Study-level background: The SMART-Seq v4 Ultra Low Input RNA kit was used to prepare libraries from fractions with low cell numbers. To follow T-cell clones before and after both primary and booster YFV17D yellow fever vaccination, bulk TCR alpha and beta repertoires underwent longitudinal sequencing. Two healthy male donors made up the cohort, one aged 18 to 29 years and the other aged 30 to 40 years. Bulk PBMC replicates and cell subsets were isolated from blood drawn at multiple timepoints before and after both primary and secondary immunization.

The trim is 3 bases for V and 2 bases for J, with a gap of 17 bases between the germline ends. The cysteine opens and the phenylalanine closes a CDR3 of 16 amino acids. CDR3 DNA is the only sequence kept; it has 48 bases, read in frame from the first base. In the germline V gene (reference sequence), CDR1 corresponds to DFQATT and CDR2 to SNEGSKA. The instrument given in TCRdb is Illumina NovaSeq 6000. Synthesis of TCR cDNA relied on 5'RACE template switching, a step that introduced a universal primer site along with unique molecular identifiers. cDNA synthesis was primed from both the TCR alpha and TCR beta constant segments. Library amplification used two PCR steps, and the second PCR step added sample barcodes and sequencing adapters. Sequencing of libraries was performed on Illumina HiSeq 2500 (2x100 bp) or NovaSeq (2x150 bp). In the source study's methods: Demultiplexing of reads and collapsing into UMI consensus sequences were performed with MIGEC, and V(D)J alignment was carried out with MiXCR. Vaccine-responding clonotypes were identified with edgeR using replicate PBMC samples, with FDR below 0.01 and a log2 fold change above 5 up to day 15 being required. Each bulk clonotype was labeled CD4 or CD8 based on which sequenced repertoire, CD4 or CD8, contained the clonotype at higher abundance. TCRdb reran the public reads through fastp at Q25 and MiXCR, keeping productive beta chains. Rows with a matching CDR3 protein are joined into one entry that keeps the most common DNA and genes. It is TCRdb's table, rather than the study itself, that gives the V and J calls and clone size. The sample data list over 300,000 distinct CDR3 sequences, and approximately 4% of these were observed just once. Jointly, the top ten make up around 23% of the sample.

The research as a whole found: Computational filtering was needed because FACS-sorted repertoires could contain abundant contaminating clonotypes from the bulk population. After the booster, most of the clones that had expanded following primary vaccination were detected again (roughly 97% of CD4 and roughly 90% of CD8), which suggests that memory was broadly maintained. Because the study included only two donors, the extent to which the findings can be generalized is limited. The secondary T-cell response was found to be weaker but faster than the primary response, with a peak reached on day 5 rather than on day 15. A small share of clonotypes occurred in both CD4 and CD8 compartments, likely arising from convergent recombination.

The intended sense of this specimen's treatment or condition label: live attenuated yellow fever vaccine strain. At each blood-draw timepoint, two biological replicates of bulk PBMCs were collected. PBMCs were isolated from peripheral blood using a standard Ficoll-Paque protocol. RNA was extracted with TriZol from bulk PBMCs, CD4 and CD8 fractions, and dextramer-positive and dextramer-negative fractions. Of note for this clonotype: Its antigen target is currently unknown. The record has no base qualities; no much larger clone is one base away.

Recombination linked TRBV20-1 to TRBJ2-1, with TRBD2 perhaps the D gene, on 5 matching bases. This sequence was found in a man younger than 30 who received the YFV17D yellow fever vaccine. Sequencing was performed on PBMCs, taken 5 days after the yellow fever booster vaccination. The DNA is TGCAGTGCTAGTAGCGTCGCCCCGGTCCCCTACAATGAGCAGTTCTTC. This encodes CSASSVAPVPYNEQFF.